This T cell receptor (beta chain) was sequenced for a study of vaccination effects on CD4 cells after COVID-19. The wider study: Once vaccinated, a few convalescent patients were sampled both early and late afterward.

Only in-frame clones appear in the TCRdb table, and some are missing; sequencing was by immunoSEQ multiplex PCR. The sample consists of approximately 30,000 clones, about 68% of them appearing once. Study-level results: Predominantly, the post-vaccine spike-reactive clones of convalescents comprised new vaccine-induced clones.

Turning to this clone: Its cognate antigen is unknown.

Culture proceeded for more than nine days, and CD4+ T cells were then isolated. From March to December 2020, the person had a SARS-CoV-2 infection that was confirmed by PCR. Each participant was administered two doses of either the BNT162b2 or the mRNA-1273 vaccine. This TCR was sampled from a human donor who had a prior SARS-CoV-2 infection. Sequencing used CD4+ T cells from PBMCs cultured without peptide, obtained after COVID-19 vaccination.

The CDR3 spells CASRSTDTQYF. The CDR3, as DNA: TGTGCCAGTCGAAGCACAGATACGCAGTATTTT. The chain is built from TRBV19 and TRBJ2-3; D is undetermined. CDR3 size: 11 residues. V lost 8 bases to trimming and J lost 0 bases, with 3 bases between them. Germline V gene lookup returns CDR1 LNHDA and CDR2 SQIVND (reference sequence).